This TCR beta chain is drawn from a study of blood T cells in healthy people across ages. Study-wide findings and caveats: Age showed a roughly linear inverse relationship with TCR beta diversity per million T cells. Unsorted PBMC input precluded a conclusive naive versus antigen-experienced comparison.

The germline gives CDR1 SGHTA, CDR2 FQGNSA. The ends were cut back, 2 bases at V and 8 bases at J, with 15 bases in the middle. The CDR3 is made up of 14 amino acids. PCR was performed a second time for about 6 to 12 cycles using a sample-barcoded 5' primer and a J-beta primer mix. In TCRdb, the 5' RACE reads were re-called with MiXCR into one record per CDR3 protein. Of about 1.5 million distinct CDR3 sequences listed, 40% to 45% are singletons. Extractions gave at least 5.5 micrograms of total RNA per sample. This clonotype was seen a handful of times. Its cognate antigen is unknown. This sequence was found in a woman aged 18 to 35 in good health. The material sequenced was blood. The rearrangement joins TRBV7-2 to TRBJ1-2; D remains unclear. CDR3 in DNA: TGTGCCAGCAGCTTAACGCCGGGAGCCGGAGGCTACACCTTC. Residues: CASSLTPGAGGYTF.